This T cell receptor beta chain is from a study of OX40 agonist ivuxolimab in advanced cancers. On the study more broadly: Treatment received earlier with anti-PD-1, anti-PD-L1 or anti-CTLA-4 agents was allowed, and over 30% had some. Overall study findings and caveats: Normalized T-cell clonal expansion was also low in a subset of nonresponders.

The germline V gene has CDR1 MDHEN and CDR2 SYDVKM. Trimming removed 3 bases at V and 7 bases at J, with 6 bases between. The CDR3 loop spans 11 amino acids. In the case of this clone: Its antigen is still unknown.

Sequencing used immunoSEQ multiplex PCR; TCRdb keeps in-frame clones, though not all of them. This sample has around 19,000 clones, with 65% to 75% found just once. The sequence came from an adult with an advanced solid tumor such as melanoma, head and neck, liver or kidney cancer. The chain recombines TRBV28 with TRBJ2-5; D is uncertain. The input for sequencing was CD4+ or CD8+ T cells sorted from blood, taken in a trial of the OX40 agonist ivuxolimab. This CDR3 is CASSFSGTQYF. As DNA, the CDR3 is TGTGCCAGCAGTTTCTCCGGGACCCAGTACTTC. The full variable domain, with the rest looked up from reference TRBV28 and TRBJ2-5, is DVKVTQSSRYLVKRTGEKVFLECVQDMDHENMFWYRQDPGLGLRLIYFSYDVKMKEKGDIPEGYSVSREKKERFSLILESASTNQTSMYLCASSFSGTQYFGPGTRLLVL.